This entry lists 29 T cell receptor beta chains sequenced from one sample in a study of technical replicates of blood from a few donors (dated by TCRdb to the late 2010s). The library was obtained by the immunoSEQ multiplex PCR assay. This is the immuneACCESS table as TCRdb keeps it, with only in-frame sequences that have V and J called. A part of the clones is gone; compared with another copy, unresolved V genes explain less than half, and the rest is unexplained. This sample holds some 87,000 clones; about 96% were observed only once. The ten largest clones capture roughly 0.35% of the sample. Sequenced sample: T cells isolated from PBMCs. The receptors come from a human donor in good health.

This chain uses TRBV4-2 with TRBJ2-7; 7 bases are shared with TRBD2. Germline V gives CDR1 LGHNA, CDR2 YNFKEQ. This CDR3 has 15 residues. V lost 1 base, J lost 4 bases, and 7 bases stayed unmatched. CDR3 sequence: CASSQGDGGSYEQYF. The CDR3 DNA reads TGTGCCAGCAGCCAAGGGGATGGCGGGAGTTACGAGCAGTACTTC.

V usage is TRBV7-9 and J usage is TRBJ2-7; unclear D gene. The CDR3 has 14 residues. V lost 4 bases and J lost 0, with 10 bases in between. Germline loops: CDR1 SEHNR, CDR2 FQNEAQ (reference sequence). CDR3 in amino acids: CASSSHSGSYEQYF. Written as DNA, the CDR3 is TGTGCCAGCAGCTCCCACTCCGGCTCCTACGAGCAGTACTTC.

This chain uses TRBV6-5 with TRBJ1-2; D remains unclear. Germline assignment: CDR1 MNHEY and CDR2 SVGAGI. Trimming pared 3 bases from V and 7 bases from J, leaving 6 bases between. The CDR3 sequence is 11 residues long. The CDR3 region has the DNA TGTGCCAGCAGTTATGGGCGTGGCTACACCTTC. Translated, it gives CASSYGRGYTF.

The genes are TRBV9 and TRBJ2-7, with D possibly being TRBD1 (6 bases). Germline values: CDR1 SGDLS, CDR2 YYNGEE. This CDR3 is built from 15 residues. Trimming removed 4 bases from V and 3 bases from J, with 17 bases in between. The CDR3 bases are TGTGCCAGCAGCCCTACAGGGCCCCAGAGCTACGAGCAGTACTTC. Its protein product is CASSPTGPQSYEQYF.

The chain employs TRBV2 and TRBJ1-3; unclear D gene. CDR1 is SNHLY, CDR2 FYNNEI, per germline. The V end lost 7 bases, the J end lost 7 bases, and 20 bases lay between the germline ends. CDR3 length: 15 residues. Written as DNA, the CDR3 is TGTGCCAGCATAGCAGGAGGATTAGTAGCGAACACCATATATTTT. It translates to CASIAGGLVANTIYF.

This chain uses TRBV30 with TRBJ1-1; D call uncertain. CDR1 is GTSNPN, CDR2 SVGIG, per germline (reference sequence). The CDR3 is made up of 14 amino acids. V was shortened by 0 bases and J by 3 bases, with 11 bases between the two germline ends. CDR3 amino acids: CAWSVGNWDTEAFF. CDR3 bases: TGTGCCTGGAGTGTGGGCAACTGGGACACTGAAGCTTTCTTT.

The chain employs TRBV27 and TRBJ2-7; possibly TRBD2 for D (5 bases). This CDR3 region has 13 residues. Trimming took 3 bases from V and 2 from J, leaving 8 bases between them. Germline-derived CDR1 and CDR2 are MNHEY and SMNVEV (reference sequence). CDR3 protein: CASSLDSAYEQYF. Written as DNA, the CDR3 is TGTGCCAGCAGTTTGGACTCGGCCTACGAGCAGTACTTC.

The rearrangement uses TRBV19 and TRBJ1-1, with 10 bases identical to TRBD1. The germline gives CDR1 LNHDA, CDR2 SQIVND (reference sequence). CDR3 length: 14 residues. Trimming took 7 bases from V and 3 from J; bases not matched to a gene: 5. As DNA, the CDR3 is TGTGCCAGTACCCTAGGGACAGGGGACACTGAAGCTTTCTTT. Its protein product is CASTLGTGDTEAFF.

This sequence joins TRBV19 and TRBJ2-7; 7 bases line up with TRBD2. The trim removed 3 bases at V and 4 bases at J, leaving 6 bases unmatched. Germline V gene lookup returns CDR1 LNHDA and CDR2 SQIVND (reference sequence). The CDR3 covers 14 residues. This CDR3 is CASSIGGRVYEQYF. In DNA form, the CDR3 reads TGTGCCAGTAGTATCGGGGGGAGAGTATACGAGCAGTACTTC.

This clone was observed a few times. The CDR3 is CASVYSGGNTEAFF. The CDR3 bases are TGTGCCAGCGTTTATTCGGGGGGGAACACTGAAGCTTTCTTT. This chain connects TRBV28 to TRBJ1-1; weak D call: TRBD1 (5 bases). There are 14 residues in the CDR3. Germline CDR1 is MDHEN and CDR2 is SYDVKM. Deletions cut 8 bases from V and 1 base from J, with 14 bases between. The entire variable domain, with the rest obtained from reference TRBV28 and TRBJ1-1, is as follows: DVKVTQSSRYLVKRTGEKVFLECVQDMDHENMFWYRQDPGLGLRLIYFSYDVKMKEKGDIPEGYSVSREKKERFSLILESASTNQTSMYLCASVYSGGNTEAFFGQGTRLTVV.

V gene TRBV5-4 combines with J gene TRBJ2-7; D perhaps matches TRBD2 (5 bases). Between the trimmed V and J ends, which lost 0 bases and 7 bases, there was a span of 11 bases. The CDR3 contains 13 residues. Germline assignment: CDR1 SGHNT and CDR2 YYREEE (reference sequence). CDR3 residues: CASSLVLSGEQYF. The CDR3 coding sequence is TGTGCCAGCAGCTTGGTTTTGTCGGGGGAGCAGTACTTC.

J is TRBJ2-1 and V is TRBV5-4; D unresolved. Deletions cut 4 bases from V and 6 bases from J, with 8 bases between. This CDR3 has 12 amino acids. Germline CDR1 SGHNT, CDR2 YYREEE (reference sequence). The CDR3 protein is CASSPGSNEQFF. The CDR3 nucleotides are TGTGCCAGCAGCCCGGGTAGCAATGAGCAGTTCTTC. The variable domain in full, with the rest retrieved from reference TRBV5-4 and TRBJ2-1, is ETGVTQSPTHLIKTRGQQVTLRCSSQSGHNTVSWYQQALGQGPQFIFQYYREEENGRGNFPPRFSGLQFPNYSSELNVNALELDDSALYLCASSPGSNEQFFGPGTRLTVL.

CDR3: CASSERSRALYGYTF. CDR3 coding DNA: TGTGCCAGCAGTGAAAGGTCGAGGGCCCTCTATGGCTACACCTTC. The chain recombines TRBV6-1 with TRBJ1-2; no clear D. The germline V gene encodes CDR1 MNHNS and CDR2 SASEGT. The CDR3 is 15 amino acids. Trimming shortened V by 2 bases and J by 4 bases, and 14 bases separated the two germline ends.

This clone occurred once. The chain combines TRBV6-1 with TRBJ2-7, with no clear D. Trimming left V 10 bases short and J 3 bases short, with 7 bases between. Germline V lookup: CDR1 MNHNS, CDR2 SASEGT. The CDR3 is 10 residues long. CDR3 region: CATSLYEQYF. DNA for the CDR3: TGTGCCACCTCCCTCTACGAGCAGTACTTC.

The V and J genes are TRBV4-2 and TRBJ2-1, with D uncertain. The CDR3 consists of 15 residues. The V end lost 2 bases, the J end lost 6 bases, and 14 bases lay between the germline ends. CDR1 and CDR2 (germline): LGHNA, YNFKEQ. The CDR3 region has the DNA TGTGCCAGCAGCCAACTTAATTTGTTGTTCAATGAGCAGTTCTTC. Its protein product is CASSQLNLLFNEQFF.

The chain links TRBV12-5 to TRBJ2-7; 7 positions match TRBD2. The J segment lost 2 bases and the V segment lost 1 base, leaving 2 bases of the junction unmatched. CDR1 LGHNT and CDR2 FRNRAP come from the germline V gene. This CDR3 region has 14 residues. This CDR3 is CASGLASGTYEQYF. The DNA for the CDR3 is TGTGCTAGTGGTTTGGCTAGCGGAACCTACGAGCAGTACTTC.

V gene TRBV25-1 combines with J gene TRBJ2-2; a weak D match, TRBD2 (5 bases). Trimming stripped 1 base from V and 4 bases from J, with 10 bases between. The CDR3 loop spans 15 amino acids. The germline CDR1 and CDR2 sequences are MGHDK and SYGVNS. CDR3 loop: CASSEWGESTGELFF. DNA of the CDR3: TGTGCCAGCAGTGAATGGGGAGAGAGCACCGGGGAGCTGTTTTTT.

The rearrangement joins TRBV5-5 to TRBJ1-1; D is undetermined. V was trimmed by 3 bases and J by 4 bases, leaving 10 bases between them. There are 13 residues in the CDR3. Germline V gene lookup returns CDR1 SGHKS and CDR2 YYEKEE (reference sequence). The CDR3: CASSSEFSTEAFF. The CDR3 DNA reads TGTGCCAGCAGCTCCGAATTTAGCACTGAAGCTTTCTTT.

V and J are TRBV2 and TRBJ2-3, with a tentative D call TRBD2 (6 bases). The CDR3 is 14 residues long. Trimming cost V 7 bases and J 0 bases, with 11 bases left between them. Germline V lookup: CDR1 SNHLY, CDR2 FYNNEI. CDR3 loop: CASTAGRSTDTQYF. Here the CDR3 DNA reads TGTGCCAGCACTGCGGGGAGAAGCACAGATACGCAGTATTTT.

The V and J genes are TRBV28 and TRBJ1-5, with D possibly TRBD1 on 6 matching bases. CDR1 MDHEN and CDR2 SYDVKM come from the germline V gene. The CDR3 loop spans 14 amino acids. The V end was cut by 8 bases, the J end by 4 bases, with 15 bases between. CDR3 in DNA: TGTGCCAGCGGAAAATACAGGGTAAATCAGCCCCAGCATTTT. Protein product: CASGKYRVNQPQHF.

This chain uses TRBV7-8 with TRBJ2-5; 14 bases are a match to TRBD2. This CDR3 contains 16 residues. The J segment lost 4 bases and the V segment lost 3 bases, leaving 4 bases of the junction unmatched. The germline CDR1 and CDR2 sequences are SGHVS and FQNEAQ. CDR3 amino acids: CASSFSGTSGRETQYF. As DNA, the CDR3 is TGTGCCAGCAGCTTTTCCGGGACTAGCGGGAGAGAGACCCAGTACTTC.

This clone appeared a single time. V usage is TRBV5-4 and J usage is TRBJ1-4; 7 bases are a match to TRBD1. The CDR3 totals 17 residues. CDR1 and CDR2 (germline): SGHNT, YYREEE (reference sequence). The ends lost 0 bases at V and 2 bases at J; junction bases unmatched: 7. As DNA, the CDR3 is TGTGCCAGCAGCTTGGATAGTCCGGGACAGACTAATGAAAAACTGTTTTTT. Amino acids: CASSLDSPGQTNEKLFF.

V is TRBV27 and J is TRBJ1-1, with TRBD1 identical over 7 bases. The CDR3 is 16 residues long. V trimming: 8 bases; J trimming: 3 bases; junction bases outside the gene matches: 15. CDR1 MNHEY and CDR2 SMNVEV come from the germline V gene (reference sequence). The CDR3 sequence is CASAGRRQGRYTEAFF. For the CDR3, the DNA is TGTGCCAGCGCTGGCCGCCGACAGGGTCGGTACACTGAAGCTTTCTTT.

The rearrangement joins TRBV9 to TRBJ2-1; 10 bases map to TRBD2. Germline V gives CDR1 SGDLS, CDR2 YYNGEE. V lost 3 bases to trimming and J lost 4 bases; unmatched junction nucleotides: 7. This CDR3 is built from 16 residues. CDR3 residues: CASSARLAGIYNEQFF. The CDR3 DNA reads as TGTGCCAGCAGCGCAAGACTAGCGGGCATTTACAATGAGCAGTTCTTC.

CDR3 sequence (DNA): TGTGCCAGCAGTGTAGGTCCCGGACAGGGCTACTACAATGAGCAGTTCTTC. This translates into CASSVGPGQGYYNEQFF. The chain uses TRBV6-1 and TRBJ2-1, with 8 bases that match TRBD1. The germline gives CDR1 MNHNS, CDR2 SASEGT. This CDR3 contains 17 residues. V lost 4 bases to trimming and J lost 3 bases; unmatched junction nucleotides: 11.

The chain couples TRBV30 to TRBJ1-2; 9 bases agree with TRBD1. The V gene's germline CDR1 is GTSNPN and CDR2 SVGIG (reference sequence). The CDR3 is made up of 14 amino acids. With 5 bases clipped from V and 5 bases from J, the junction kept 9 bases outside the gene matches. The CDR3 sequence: CAWRVAGQGYGYTF. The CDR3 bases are TGTGCCTGGCGCGTGGCAGGACAGGGGTATGGCTACACCTTC.

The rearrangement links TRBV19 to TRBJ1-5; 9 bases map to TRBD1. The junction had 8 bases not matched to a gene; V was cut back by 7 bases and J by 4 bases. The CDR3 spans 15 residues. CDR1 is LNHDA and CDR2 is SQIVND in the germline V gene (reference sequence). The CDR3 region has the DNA TGTGCCAGTAATGAAGGCGACAGGGGGAATCAGCCCCAGCATTTT. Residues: CASNEGDRGNQPQHF.

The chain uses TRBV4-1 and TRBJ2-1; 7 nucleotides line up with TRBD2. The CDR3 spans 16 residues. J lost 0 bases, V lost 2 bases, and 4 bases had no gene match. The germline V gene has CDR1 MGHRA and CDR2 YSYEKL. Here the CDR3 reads CASSQQGGSSYNEQFF. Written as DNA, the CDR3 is TGCGCCAGCAGCCAACAGGGAGGGAGCTCCTACAATGAGCAGTTCTTC.

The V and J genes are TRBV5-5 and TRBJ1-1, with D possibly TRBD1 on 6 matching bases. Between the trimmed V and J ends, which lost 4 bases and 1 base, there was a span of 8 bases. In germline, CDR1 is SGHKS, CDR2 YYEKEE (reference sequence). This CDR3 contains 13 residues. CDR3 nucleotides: TGTGCCAGCAGCCCCAGGGGGAACACTGAAGCTTTCTTT. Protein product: CASSPRGNTEAFF.